This T cell receptor beta chain was recorded in a study of T cells after yellow fever vaccination. Overall study: Where fractions had low cell numbers, libraries were prepared from them with the SMART-Seq v4 Ultra Low Input RNA kit. Findings and limits, study-wide: A faster peak, day 5 versus 15, was reached by the weaker secondary response.

Concerning this clonotype itself: Its antigen is unknown.

The CDR3 runs 15 residues. The ends were cut back, 1 base at V and 6 bases at J, with 13 bases in the middle. CDR1 is SGHVS and CDR2 is FQNEAQ in the germline V gene. TCR cDNA, made by 5'RACE template switching, carried an added universal primer site and UMIs. TCRdb used MiXCR to reprocess the 5' RACE reads, holding one entry per CDR3 protein. The table has roughly 74,000 distinct CDR3 sequences, approximately 7% seen once. V is TRBV7-8 and J is TRBJ2-1; the D gene is possibly TRBD1 (5 bases). The sequence derives from a man aged 18 to 30 who received the YFV17D yellow fever vaccine. Here the sequenced sample was CD8+ T cells sorted from PBMCs, taken less than 6 days after the first yellow fever vaccination. The CDR3 sequence: CASSLGQGRVNEQFF. In DNA, the CDR3 is TGTGCCAGCAGCTTAGGTCAGGGCAGGGTCAATGAGCAGTTCTTC.